Detailed here is one T cell receptor beta chain. The V gene end was trimmed by 4 bases and the J gene end by 9 bases; junction bases not matched to a gene: 9. CDR1 is SGHRS and CDR2 is YFSETQ in the germline V gene. This CDR3 region has 14 residues. This entry belongs to a study of blood T cell repertoires in COVID-19. TCRdb's table, derived via immunoSEQ multiplex PCR, lists solely in-frame clones and lacks some. The table records approximately 240,000 clones, about 88% of them present only once. This TCR was sampled from a woman aged 40 to 50 who had recovered from COVID-19. The V gene is TRBV5-1, the J gene TRBJ2-1; 8 bases are a match to TRBD2. The sequenced material came from peripheral blood. CDR3 protein: CASSPGLVRGEQFF. CDR3 DNA: TGCGCCAGCAGCCCGGGACTAGTGAGAGGTGAGCAGTTCTTC.